This T cell receptor (beta chain) emerged from a study of low-dose radiotherapy and immunotherapy resistance in tumors (dated by TCRdb to 2021 to 2024). Regarding the research as a whole: Cohort 1 received 0.5 Gy per fraction every 2 weeks, with a prescribed total PTV dose of 6.5 Gy. Randomization of trial participants into treatment groups was not performed. Eight patients were included in the translational analysis, namely three from the first dose cohort plus the first five from the second dose cohort. Patients in Cohort 2 were given 1 Gy per fraction every two weeks, for a total of 13 Gy across 26 weeks. Nivolumab and ipilimumab were both given intravenously, with nivolumab at a 240 mg flat dose every two weeks and ipilimumab at 1 mg/kg every six weeks. Aspirin 300 mg was taken orally once daily by patients for four cycles, starting on cycle 1 day 1. Cyclophosphamide 200 mg/m2 was administered intravenously every two weeks, one day before each radiation and immunotherapy administration.

First-strand cDNA was synthesized with Superscript III and a set of TRAV- and TRBV-specific primers, covering both TCRalpha and TCRbeta chains. TCRs were amplified for approximately 20 PCR cycles with Phusion, using a constant-region primer paired with the adapter attached to the V primers. Isolated mRNA was amplified with the MessageAmp II aRNA Amplification Kit, using a roughly 15-hour in vitro transcription at 37°C. The Dynabeads mRNA DIRECT Purification Kit was used to isolate mRNA for TCR sequencing. A second approximately 23-cycle Phusion PCR added indexed Illumina adapters, and products were purified with AMPure XP beads. TCRalpha and TCRbeta libraries were deep-sequenced on an Illumina MiniSeq instrument. The study's own analysis went as follows. Custom Perl scripts pooled TCR sequences encoding the same protein, removed out-of-frame sequences and computed each clonotype's abundance. Any TCR sequence supported by only a single read was excluded from analysis. The metrics used to describe the repertoires included Shannon entropy, Gini index, clonality, richness, and the frequency of TCRs shared between repertoires. TCRdb's own reprocessing of the public reads used fastp at Q25 and MiXCR and kept productive beta chains. Each record represents a unique CDR3 protein, reported with the most common genes and DNA among its rows. The V and J calls reflect TCRdb's pipeline rather than the authors' work. For this sample there are tens of thousands of distinct CDR3 sequences; less than 25% appear just once. The top ten constitute approximately 9% of the sample.

V loses 5 bases of germline sequence and J loses 11 bases, and the interval between the two ends is 13 bases. Reading the germline V gene gives CDR1 MDHEN and CDR2 SYDVKM. From its cysteine to its phenylalanine, the CDR3 spans 12 amino acids. Only the CDR3 portion is preserved as DNA: 36 bases, with reading frame beginning at the first base. This clonotype was counted at least ten times. This receptor's antigen is unknown. No much larger clone exists at a distance of one base, and base qualities are not known. What this sample's time point label stands for: after trial treatment. The sample's treatment or condition, from its label and the paper: LDRT plus nivolumab, ipilimumab, low-dose cyclophosphamide and aspirin (RACIN trial). Donors were enrolled in RACIN, a single-arm phase I dose-escalation trial combining nivolumab, ipilimumab, aspirin, low-dose cyclophosphamide and low-dose radiotherapy. Eligible patients had advanced, TIL-negative solid tumors.

The rearrangement combines TRBV28 with TRBJ1-5; the D segment cannot be called with confidence. The specimen was PBMCs, collected after low-dose radiotherapy plus immunotherapy. This TCR came from a female donor with ovarian cancer. The CDR3 reads as follows: CASSRQPSAQHF. Here is the DNA: TGTGCCAGCAGTAGGCAGCCCTCGGCCCAGCATTTT. The full variable domain, with segments outside the CDR3 supplied by the reference TRBV28 and TRBJ1-5 proteins, appears as DVKVTQSSRYLVKRTGEKVFLECVQDMDHENMFWYRQDPGLGLRLIYFSYDVKMKEKGDIPEGYSVSREKKERFSLILESASTNQTSMYLCASSRQPSAQHFGDGTRLSIL.